This T cell receptor (beta chain) was identified in a study of blood T cell repertoires in COVID-19. The V and J ends lost 0 bases and 9 bases, in that order; junction bases with no gene match: 5. Germline values: CDR1 SGHRS, CDR2 YFSETQ. The CDR3 runs 14 residues. Sequenced by immunoSEQ multiplex PCR; TCRdb stores in-frame clones only, minus some. This sample has 300,000 to 400,000 clones, with roughly 90% found just once. The sequencing input was PBMCs or T cells enriched from blood (not recorded which). The gene calls are TRBV5-1 and TRBJ2-5, with 10 bases fitting TRBD1. This TCR was sampled from a woman in her 30s who had been exposed to COVID-19. The CDR3 nucleotides are TGCGCCAGCAGCTTGGGAGGGACAGGGGTGGCCCAGTACTTC. Its translation: CASSLGGTGVAQYF.